Listed below are T cell receptor beta chains from one sample, sequenced in a study of cytomegalovirus exposure and HLA in healthy donors. Sequencing was performed with immunoSEQ multiplex PCR; in TCRdb, only in-frame clones are kept and a portion is missing. The sample lists 120,000 or so clones, roughly two thirds seen once, with 1.6% in the top ten. Specimen: PBMCs. These receptors were obtained from a man aged 25 to 40 in good health and CMV-seropositive. CDR3s include the opening cysteine and the closing phenylalanine or tryptophan. D genes are given only for firm matches. Only part of the rows carry a size: once, few, many, or a class if the clone is expanded.

TRBJ1-2 | . | once | TRBV13 | TGTGCCAGCAGCCCTACCCCGGGGGGCGGCTATGGCTACACCTTC | CASSPTPGGGYGYTF
TRBJ2-1 | TRBD2 | few | TRBV7-2 | TGTGCCAGCGCCGGGACTAGCGGGAGGAGCTCCTACAATGAGCAGTTCTTC | CASAGTSGRSSYNEQFF
TRBJ2-7 | . | . | TRBV5-1 | TGCGCCAGCAGCTTGGGGGGACTCAACAACTGGGAGCAGTACTTC | CASSLGGLNNWEQYF
TRBJ2-7 | . | . | TRBV7-9 | TGTGCCAGCAGCTTAGCGGGGGCAGACTACGAGCAGTACTTC | CASSLAGADYEQYF
TRBJ1-5 | . | . | TRBV19 | TGTGCCAGTAGTATACCTCTCCGGGACACCTATAGCAATCAGCCCCAGCATTTT | CASSIPLRDTYSNQPQHF
TRBJ2-7 | . | . | TRBV5-5 | TGTGCCAGCAGCACGACAGGATACTACGAGCAGTACTTC | CASSTTGYYEQYF
TRBJ2-6 | . | . | TRBV6-1 | TGTGCCAGCAGTGTGAGGACAGCTGGGGCCAACGTCCTGACTTTC | CASSVRTAGANVLTF
TRBJ1-2 | . | . | TRBV6-5 | TGTGCCGCAAGAGAGGGCCATGGCTACACCTTC | CAAREGHGYTF
TRBJ1-1 | TRBD1 | . | TRBV18 | TGTGCCAGCTCACCTCAAACAGGGGGGGCTGAAGCTTTCTTT | CASSPQTGGAEAFF
TRBJ1-5 | . | once | TRBV5-1 | TGCGCCAGCAGCTTGGCAGCAGGTTACGATCAGCCCCAGCATTTT | CASSLAAGYDQPQHF